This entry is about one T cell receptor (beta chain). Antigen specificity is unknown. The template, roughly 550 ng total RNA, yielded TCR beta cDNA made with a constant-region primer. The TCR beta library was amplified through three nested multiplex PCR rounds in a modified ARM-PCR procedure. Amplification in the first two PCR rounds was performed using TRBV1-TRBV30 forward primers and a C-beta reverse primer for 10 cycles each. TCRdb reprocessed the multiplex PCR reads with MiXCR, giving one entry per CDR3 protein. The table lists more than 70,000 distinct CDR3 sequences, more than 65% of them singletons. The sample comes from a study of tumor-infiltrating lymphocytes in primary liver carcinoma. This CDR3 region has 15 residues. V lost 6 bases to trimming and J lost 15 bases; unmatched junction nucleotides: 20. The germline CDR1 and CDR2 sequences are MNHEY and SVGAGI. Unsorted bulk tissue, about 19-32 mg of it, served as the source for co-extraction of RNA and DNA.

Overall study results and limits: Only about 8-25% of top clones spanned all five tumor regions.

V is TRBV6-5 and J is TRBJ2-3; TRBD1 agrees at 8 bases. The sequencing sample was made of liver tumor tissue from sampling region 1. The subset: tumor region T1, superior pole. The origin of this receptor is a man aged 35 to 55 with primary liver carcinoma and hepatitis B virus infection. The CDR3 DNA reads TGTGCCAGCAGACCCGGGACAGGCAATCACGATACACAATATTTT. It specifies CASRPGTGNHDTQYF.